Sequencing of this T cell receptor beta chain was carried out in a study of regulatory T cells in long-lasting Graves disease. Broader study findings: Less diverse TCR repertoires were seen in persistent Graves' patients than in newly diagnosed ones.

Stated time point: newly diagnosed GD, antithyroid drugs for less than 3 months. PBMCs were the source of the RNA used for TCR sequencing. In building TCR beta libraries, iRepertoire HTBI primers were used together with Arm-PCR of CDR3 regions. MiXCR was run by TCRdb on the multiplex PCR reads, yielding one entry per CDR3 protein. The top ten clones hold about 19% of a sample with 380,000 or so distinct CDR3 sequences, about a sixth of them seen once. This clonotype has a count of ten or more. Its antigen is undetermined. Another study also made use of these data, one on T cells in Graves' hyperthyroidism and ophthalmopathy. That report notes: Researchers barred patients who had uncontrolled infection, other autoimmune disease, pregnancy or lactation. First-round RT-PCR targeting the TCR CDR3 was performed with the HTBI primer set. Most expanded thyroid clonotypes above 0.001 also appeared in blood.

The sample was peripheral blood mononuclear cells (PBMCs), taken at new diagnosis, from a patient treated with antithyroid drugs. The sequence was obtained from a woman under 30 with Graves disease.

Written as DNA, the CDR3 is TGTGCCAGCAGTTATACAGGGGGCAGCGGCTACACCTTC. It encodes CASSYTGGSGYTF. The chain employs TRBV2 and TRBJ1-2, with 9 bases aligning to TRBD1. The germline V gene encodes CDR1 SNHLY and CDR2 FYNNEI. CDR3 length: 13 residues. V lost 5 bases to trimming and J lost 8 bases; unmatched junction nucleotides: 6.